These T cell receptor beta chains were read from a single sample in a study of T cell responses to AZD1222 COVID-19 vaccine. TCRdb's table, derived via immunoSEQ multiplex PCR, lists solely in-frame clones and lacks some. The data show fewer than 200,000 clones, 88% seen once. The sequencing used peripheral blood, collected 28 days after the second AZD1222 dose. The receptors come from an adult who received the AZD1222 COVID-19 vaccine. The conserved cysteine and the conserved F or W are not part of the CDR3 here. The D gene is left open where the match is weak.

V gene,D gene,CDR3 protein
TRBV19,TRBD2,ASSMEPGLADSGANVLT
TRBV18,.,ASSPGGQQGNQPQH
TRBV27,.,ASSIGAAEAQY
TRBV23-1,.,ASSHPILGDASDTQY
TRBV2,TRBD1,ASSSGTGVTGELF
TRBV24-1,TRBD2,ATSDLGREFETQY
TRBV28,.,ASSPDYLKNIQY
TRBV7-3,TRBD2,ASSLRGEETQY
TRBV4-2,TRBD2,ASSTGLAGPGSYEQY
TRBV19,TRBD1,ASSPRQGPTNEKLF
TRBV6-5,.,ASSLRDGAKNIQY
TRBV7-9,.,ASSLWGEYNEQF
TRBV10-3,.,AIRPSDSLYNSPLH
TRBV18,TRBD1,ASSRDRDQPQH
TRBV2,TRBD1,ASRVTGDGYT
TRBV27,TRBD2,ASMGWGSGTIYEQY
TRBV19,.,AIQSGRGEGYT
TRBV2,TRBD1,ASSPFGQGEILSYNEQF
TRBV7-3,.,ASSFTRAEQY
TRBV24-1,TRBD2,ATSEIAGATDTQY
TRBV6-2/TRBV6-3,.,ASSYSGPRGYEQY
TRBV9,.,ASSEGQSSYNSPLH
TRBV4-2,.,ASSQDQRGGLTYEQF
TRBV7-9,TRBD1,ASSRTGTGGAQTQY
TRBV7-3,TRBD2,ASRLTLAGRRYNEQF
TRBV5-4,.,ASSPIGDYGYT
TRBV4-2,.,ASSQPPGERGGYT
TRBV29-1,.,SVERKIGGPEAF
TRBV7-9,.,ASSPKNQPFEKLF
TRBV7-9,.,ASSPGGSNTEAF
TRBV13,.,ASSRGQGGFYEQY
TRBV5-4,.,ASSLDRSYEQY
TRBV9,TRBD1,ASSVVPGQGPTDTQY
TRBV19,.,ASSIGPSPGELF
TRBV7-6,.,ASSLPAGEQF
TRBV9,TRBD1,ASSRRDRFDTEAF
TRBV19,.,ASMRSSTDTQY
TRBV19,.,ASSAQGGGREQF
TRBV7-2,.,ASSLGRPSSWKHNEQF
TRBV28,TRBD1,ASSLSTGGSYEQY
TRBV7-2,TRBD1,ASSLVQAGGYNEQF
TRBV28,TRBD1,ASSYPRDSNYEQY
TRBV11-3,TRBD1,ASRGQGADEQF
TRBV18,.,ASSQSGPNTEAF
TRBV7-9,TRBD1,ASSPRQGPLIGPWYGYT
TRBV6-2/TRBV6-3,.,ASSNRNEQF
TRBV27,TRBD2,ASSSLSGRATYEQY
TRBV12-3/TRBV12-4,.,ASSLSGYT